A single T cell receptor beta chain is shown here with its context. Source study methods: Quantification of nucleated cells was approximated via reference gene primer amplification. Method: immunoSEQ multiplex PCR; TCRdb's copy keeps in-frame clones and lacks some. V, J and clone size were drawn from that table, and D and trimming were deduced from the DNA. This table holds roughly 290,000 clones, around four fifths found once. V was trimmed by 0 bases and J by 1 base, leaving 6 bases between them. The germline CDR1 and CDR2 sequences are SGHDT and YYEEEE. There are 14 residues in the CDR3. This specimen comes from a study of blood T cell repertoires in COVID-19. Background on the study: Sites across the United States, Italy and Spain contributed samples from acute and convalescent COVID-19. T cells, B-cell-depleted T cells, or PBMCs supplied cDNA or gDNA.

The material sequenced was peripheral blood. The TCR originated in a woman aged 45-60 years with active or convalescent COVID-19. The chain carries TRBV5-6 and TRBJ2-3, with a possible D match to TRBD2 (6 bases). The CDR3 here is CASSLGEGTDTQYF. The CDR3 DNA follows: TGTGCCAGCAGCTTGGGGGAGGGCACAGATACGCAGTATTTT.